The 23 T cell receptor beta chains reported below all come from one sample, sequenced in a study of blood T cell repertoires in COVID-19. Assay used: immunoSEQ multiplex PCR; TCRdb lists only in-frame clones, some missing. The data show 200,000 to 250,000 clones, approximately 87% seen once. Input material: peripheral blood. Receptor source: a woman in her forties or fifties with acute or convalescent COVID-19.

The CDR3 loop reads CAWFGTSGGAHEQFF. CDR3 DNA: TGTGCCTGGTTCGGGACTAGCGGGGGGGCGCATGAGCAGTTCTTC. The gene calls are TRBV30 and TRBJ2-1, with 16 bases fitting TRBD2. Germline CDR1 and CDR2: GTSNPN and SVGIG (reference sequence). Germline trimming cut 5 bases from V and 8 bases from J; bases unmatched to any gene: 6. The CDR3 sequence is 15 residues long.

This clone has only one observation. J is TRBJ2-6 and V is TRBV25-1, with 7 nucleotides matching TRBD2. The trim removed 4 bases at V and 0 bases at J, leaving 6 bases unmatched. This CDR3 contains 17 residues. The germline V gene encodes CDR1 MGHDK and CDR2 SYGVNS. CDR3 loop: CASSGGRGPSGANVLTF. Written as DNA, the CDR3 is TGTGCCAGCAGTGGTGGGAGGGGACCCTCTGGGGCCAACGTCCTGACTTTC.

The gene calls are TRBV19 and TRBJ1-2; no definite D call. The V gene lost 4 bases and the J gene lost 3 bases, with 12 bases spanning the gap. In germline, CDR1 is LNHDA, CDR2 SQIVND (reference sequence). This CDR3 spans 14 amino acids. The CDR3 DNA reads TGTGCCAGTAGTACCGGAGGCGGGGACTATGGCTACACCTTC. It yields the protein CASSTGGGDYGYTF.

This chain connects TRBV7-2 to TRBJ2-1; 9 bases agree with TRBD1. CDR1 SGHTA and CDR2 FQGNSA come from the germline V gene. Trimming at V came to 4 bases and at J to 8 bases, leaving 3 bases not matched to a gene. This CDR3 is 13 amino acids long. CDR3 nucleotides: TGTGCCAGCAGCTCAGACAGGGGGTATGAGCAGTTCTTC. Its translation is CASSSDRGYEQFF.

This chain uses TRBV7-2 with TRBJ2-5, with D unclear. The germline gives CDR1 SGHTA, CDR2 FQGNSA. The CDR3 has 13 amino acids. The V end was cut by 4 bases, the J end by 1 base, with 7 bases between. The CDR3 region is CASSSIIQETQYF. CDR3 nucleotide sequence: TGTGCCAGCAGCTCCATCATCCAAGAGACCCAGTACTTC.

The chain links TRBV11-2 to TRBJ2-1; D gene unclear. This CDR3 is built from 16 residues. V lost 4 bases and J lost 5, with 18 bases in between. CDR1 SGHAT and CDR2 FQNNGV come from the germline V gene. The CDR3 protein is CASSYSSQSANNEQFF. The CDR3 DNA follows: TGTGCCAGCAGCTATAGCTCCCAGTCAGCAAACAATGAGCAGTTCTTC.

The chain is built from TRBV5-6 and TRBJ2-3; weak D call: TRBD2 (7 bases). This CDR3 is built from 15 residues. V lost 4 bases, J lost 8 bases, and 20 bases lay in between. Germline assignment: CDR1 SGHDT and CDR2 YYEEEE. The CDR3 sequence is CASSGYRASGTTQYF. Here the CDR3 DNA reads TGTGCCAGCAGCGGATACAGGGCGAGCGGGACTACGCAGTATTTT.

The gene calls are TRBV10-2 and TRBJ1-5; 7 bases align to TRBD1. From germline, CDR1 is WSHSY and CDR2 SAAADI. The CDR3 loop spans 12 amino acids. The CDR3 protein is CAGGPGNQPQHF. DNA for the CDR3: TGCGCAGGGGGCCCAGGAAATCAGCCCCAGCATTTT.

CDR3 DNA: TGTGCCAGCTCACCGCAGGGGCCGGCAACTAATGAAAAACTGTTTTTT. It codes for CASSPQGPATNEKLFF. The V call is TRBV18, the J call TRBJ1-4; D perhaps matches TRBD1 (6 bases). This CDR3 contains 16 residues. The germline V gene has CDR1 KGHSH and CDR2 LQKENI. V lost 3 bases and J lost 0, with 11 bases in between.

The chain carries TRBV19 and TRBJ2-7; TRBD1 is a possible D gene (6 bases). V was pared by 6 bases and J by 1 base, with 19 bases between. Germline lookup yields CDR1 LNHDA and CDR2 SQIVND (reference sequence). This CDR3 is 16 amino acids long. CDR3 sequence reads: CASSHLGGRDSYEQYF. The CDR3 DNA sequence: TGTGCCAGTAGCCACCTAGGGGGACGTGATTCCTACGAGCAGTACTTC.

The chain couples TRBV23-1 to TRBJ2-7, with 11 bases aligning to TRBD2. TRBV23-1 qualifies as an ORF whose function is uncertain. The CDR3 runs 18 residues. Trimming removed 4 bases from V and 0 bases from J; junction bases left unmatched: 11. CDR3 DNA: TGCGCCAGCAGTCCTTTCGCGACTAGCGGGAAGAGCTCCTACGAGCAGTACTTC. Protein sequence: CASSPFATSGKSSYEQYF.

The chain combines TRBV4-3 with TRBJ2-3; TRBD1 is a possible D gene (6 bases). The CDR3 covers 16 residues. Per germline, CDR1 LGHNA and CDR2 YSLEER. With 1 base removed from V and 9 bases from J, the gap between germline ends came to 20 bases. The CDR3 nucleotides read TGCGCCAGCAGCCAAGGTGACAGGCCGACGTATGAGACGCAGTATTTT. Residues: CASSQGDRPTYETQYF.

V gene TRBV2 combines with J gene TRBJ2-3; 10 bases fit TRBD2. This CDR3 comprises 15 residues. The V and J ends lost 2 bases and 4 bases, in that order; junction bases with no gene match: 3. From germline, CDR1 is SNHLY and CDR2 FYNNEI. CDR3 in amino acids: CASSESSGRPDTQYF. In DNA form, the CDR3 reads TGTGCCAGCAGTGAATCTAGCGGGAGACCAGATACGCAGTATTTT.

This clone was picked up one time. The chain links TRBV30 to TRBJ2-1; 11 bases line up with TRBD2. CDR3 size: 14 residues. The junction had 6 bases not matched to a gene; V was cut back by 2 bases and J by 9 bases. Per germline, CDR1 GTSNPN and CDR2 SVGIG (reference sequence). The DNA for the CDR3 is TGTGCCTGGAGTAAACTAGCGGGGGAGAGTGAGCAGTTCTTC. It encodes CAWSKLAGESEQFF.

The genes are TRBV6-5 and TRBJ2-1; TRBD2 agrees at 11 bases. Germline CDR1 reads MNHEY; CDR2 reads SVGAGI. V lost 5 bases to trimming and J lost 5 bases; unmatched junction nucleotides: 5. The CDR3 consists of 15 residues. CDR3 sequence reads: CASSLLAGGNNEQFF. CDR3 sequence (DNA): TGTGCCAGCAGTCTCCTAGCGGGGGGAAACAATGAGCAGTTCTTC.

This clone was counted a single time. This chain links TRBV2 with TRBJ2-5, with a weak D call TRBD2 (6 bases). This CDR3 is 14 amino acids long. V lost 7 bases to trimming and J lost 5 bases, with 17 bases between them. Germline lookup yields CDR1 SNHLY and CDR2 FYNNEI. CDR3 nucleotides: TGTGCCAGCATAGGACGGAGGGATATCGAGACCCAGTACTTC. Encoded protein: CASIGRRDIETQYF. Full variable domain (outside the CDR3, taken from reference TRBV2 and TRBJ2-5): EPEVTQTPSHQVTQMGQEVILRCVPISNHLYFYWYRQILGQKVEFLVSFYNNEISEKSEIFDDQFSVERPDGSNFTLKIRSTKLEDSAMYFCASIGRRDIETQYFGPGTRLLVL.

V and J are TRBV21-1 and TRBJ1-2; no DNA check was done on the table's D call, TRBD1. TRBV21-1 is listed as a pseudogene. This CDR3 spans 15 amino acids. CDR3 coding DNA: TGTGCCAGCAGCGGACAGGACACTTCGAACTATGGCTACACCTTC. The encoded protein is CASSGQDTSNYGYTF.

The chain couples TRBV3-1 (or the pseudogene TRBV3-2) to TRBJ1-2, with no clear D. The CDR3 is 16 amino acids. The germline gives CDR1 LGHDT, CDR2 YNNKEL (reference sequence). V dropped 0 bases and J dropped 1 base, with 12 bases sitting between them. CDR3 nucleotides: TGTGCCAGCAGCCAAGAAGAGGGATCTAATAACTATGGCTACACCTTC. Residues: CASSQEEGSNNYGYTF.

The table lists this clone with a count of one. This chain uses TRBV24-1 with TRBJ2-2; 13 bases line up with TRBD2. After removal of 4 bases from V and 9 bases from J, the junction contained 4 bases not matched to a gene. The CDR3 is 15 amino acids. Germline CDR1 is KGHDR and CDR2 is SFDVKD. The CDR3 sequence is CATSDPGLAGWELFF. The CDR3 nucleotides read TGTGCCACCAGTGACCCGGGACTAGCGGGGTGGGAGCTGTTTTTT.

The V call is TRBV18, the J call TRBJ1-4; TRBD1 is a possible D gene (5 bases). Germline lookup yields CDR1 KGHSH and CDR2 LQKENI. Trimming left V 5 bases short and J 5 bases short, with 15 bases between. The CDR3 has 15 residues. CDR3: CASSLKWGANEKLFF. CDR3 in DNA: TGTGCCAGCTCATTAAAATGGGGCGCAAATGAAAAACTGTTTTTT.

The rearrangement uses TRBV9 and TRBJ2-3; 8 positions agree with TRBD2. The CDR3 contains 15 residues. The V gene's germline CDR1 is SGDLS and CDR2 YYNGEE. V lost 4 bases, J lost 2 bases, and 6 bases stayed unmatched. The CDR3 loop is CASSHSGTDTDTQYF. The CDR3 nucleotides are TGTGCCAGCAGCCATAGCGGGACTGACACAGATACGCAGTATTTT.

The CDR3 coding sequence is TGTGCCAGCAGCCACAGGGGGACGGCCCTAGTCGGGACCCAGTACTTC. It encodes CASSHRGTALVGTQYF. The V call is TRBV6-2 or TRBV6-3, the J call TRBJ2-5, with 8 bases matching TRBD1. The V gene end was trimmed by 6 bases and the J gene end by 7 bases; junction bases not matched to a gene: 16. Germline CDR1 MNHEY, CDR2 SVGEGT. The CDR3 runs 16 residues.

The V call is TRBV29-1, the J call TRBJ1-1, with TRBD1 matching 7 bases. Trimming took 6 bases from V and 5 from J; bases not matched to a gene: 6. Germline V gives CDR1 SQVTM, CDR2 ANQGSEA. The CDR3 contains 12 residues. This chain's CDR3 is CSVLQGWTEAFF. CDR3 in DNA: TGCAGCGTCCTACAGGGGTGGACTGAAGCTTTCTTT.